One sample yielded the 5 T cell receptor beta chains listed below, sequenced in a study of T cells after yellow fever vaccination. MiXCR, applied by TCRdb to the 5' RACE reads, yields one record per CDR3 protein. The table records about 580,000 distinct CDR3 sequences, about a sixth of them present only once. The material sequenced was PBMCs, taken 4 to 5 days after the first yellow fever vaccination. The receptors originated from a man younger than 30 who received the YFV17D yellow fever vaccine.

The chain links TRBV7-9 to TRBJ2-7; D is unclear. CDR3 length equals 12 residues. V lost 3 bases, J lost 5 bases, and 8 bases lay in between. Per germline, CDR1 SEHNR and CDR2 FQNEAQ (reference sequence). The CDR3 reads CASSFNPHEQYF. Here the CDR3 DNA reads TGTGCCAGCAGCTTTAACCCCCACGAGCAGTACTTC.

The chain uses TRBV15 and TRBJ2-7; 7 bases align to TRBD1. There are 14 residues in the CDR3. The junction had 8 bases not matched to a gene; V was cut back by 0 bases and J by 9 bases. CDR1 and CDR2 from the germline V gene are LNHNV and YYDKDF (reference sequence). The CDR3 spells CATSREVGQYAQYV. CDR3 nucleotides: TGTGCCACCAGCAGAGAAGTGGGACAGTATGCGCAGTACGTC.

The gene calls are TRBV19 and TRBJ2-3; the match to TRBD2 covers 7 bases. Germline CDR1 LNHDA, CDR2 SQIVND (reference sequence). V dropped 3 bases and J dropped 6; count of bases not matched to a gene: 6. There are 14 residues in the CDR3. The CDR3 protein is CASSIPSGGDTQYF. The DNA of the CDR3 is TGTGCCAGTAGTATTCCTAGCGGCGGGGATACGCAGTATTTT.

The chain uses TRBV28 and TRBJ2-4, with TRBD1 matching over 9 bases. The CDR3 consists of 14 residues. The V and J ends lost 2 bases and 8 bases, in that order; junction bases with no gene match: 4. CDR1 and CDR2 (germline): MDHEN, SYDVKM. CDR3 amino acids: CASSLGTGWDIQYF. Written as DNA, the CDR3 is TGTGCCAGCAGTTTAGGGACAGGGTGGGACATTCAGTACTTC.

CDR3 DNA: TGTGCCAGCAGCACGGACAGGGGCCGAGCGCCCCTCCACTTT. Translation: CASSTDRGRAPLHF. The chain is built from TRBV9 and TRBJ1-6, with 9 bases that match TRBD1. J gave up 13 bases and V 4 bases, and 9 bases lay outside the gene matches. Germline V gene lookup returns CDR1 SGDLS and CDR2 YYNGEE. The CDR3 has 14 amino acids.